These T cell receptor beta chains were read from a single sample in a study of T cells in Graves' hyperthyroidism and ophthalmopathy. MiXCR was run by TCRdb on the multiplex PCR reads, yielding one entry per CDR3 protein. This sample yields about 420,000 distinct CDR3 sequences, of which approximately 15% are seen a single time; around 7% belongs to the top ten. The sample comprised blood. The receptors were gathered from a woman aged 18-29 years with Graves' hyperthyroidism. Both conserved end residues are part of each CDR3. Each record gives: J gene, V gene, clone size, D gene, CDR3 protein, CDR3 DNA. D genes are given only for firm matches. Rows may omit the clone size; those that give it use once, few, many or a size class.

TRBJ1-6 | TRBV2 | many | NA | CASSGSRARGYNSPLHF | TGTGCCAGCAGTGGGTCCCGAGCCAGGGGTTATAATTCACCCCTCCACTTT
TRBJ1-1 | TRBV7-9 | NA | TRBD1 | CASSLVVGTGGVTEAFF | TGTGCCAGCAGCTTAGTTGTCGGGACAGGGGGCGTCACTGAAGCTTTCTTT
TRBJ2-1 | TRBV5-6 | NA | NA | CASTLNRKEQFF | TGTGCCAGCACGCTTAATAGGAAAGAGCAGTTCTTC
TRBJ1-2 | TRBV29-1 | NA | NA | CSVLVRNYGYTF | TGCAGCGTTCTGGTCAGGAACTATGGCTACACCTTC
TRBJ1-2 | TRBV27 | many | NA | CASQRGPNYGYTF | TGTGCCAGCCAAAGGGGCCCTAACTATGGCTACACCTTC
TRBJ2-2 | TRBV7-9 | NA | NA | CASTSPPGSNTGELFF | TGTGCCAGCACCTCCCCTCCGGGCTCGAACACCGGGGAGCTGTTTTTT
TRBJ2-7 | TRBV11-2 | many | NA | CASSLDGDGAYEQYF | TGTGCCAGCAGCCTTGATGGGGACGGCGCCTACGAGCAGTACTTC
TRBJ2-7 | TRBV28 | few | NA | CASVAGGSYEQYF | TGTGCCAGTGTCGCCGGGGGTAGCTACGAGCAGTACTTC
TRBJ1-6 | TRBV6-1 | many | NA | CASSELGTNHFPLHF | TGTGCCAGCAGTGAATTAGGGACGAACCACTTCCCCCTCCACTTT
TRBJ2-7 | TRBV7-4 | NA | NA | CASTLLLQRYEQYF | TGTGCCAGCACCCTCCTCCTCCAGCGGTACGAGCAGTACTTC
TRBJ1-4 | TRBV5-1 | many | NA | CASSLEVPATNEKLFF | TGCGCCAGCAGCTTGGAGGTACCCGCAACTAATGAAAAACTGTTTTTT
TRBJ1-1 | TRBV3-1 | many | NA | CASSRRQNTEAFF | TGTGCCAGCAGCCGTCGACAGAACACTGAAGCTTTCTTT
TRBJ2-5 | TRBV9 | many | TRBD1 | CASSVGTEVSETQYF | TGTGCCAGCAGCGTCGGGACAGAGGTTTCAGAGACCCAGTACTTC
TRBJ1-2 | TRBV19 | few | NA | CASISIRGAHGYGYTF | TGTGCCAGCATTAGTATTCGGGGGGCGCACGGCTATGGCTACACCTTC
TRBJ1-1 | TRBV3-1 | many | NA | CASSQGSWLNTEAFF | TGTGCCAGCAGCCAAGGAAGTTGGTTGAACACTGAAGCTTTCTTT
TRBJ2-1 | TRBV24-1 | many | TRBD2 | CATRAGGRDEQFF | TGTGCCACCCGGGCGGGAGGGCGCGATGAGCAGTTCTTC
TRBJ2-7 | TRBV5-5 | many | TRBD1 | CASSSHGTGGYEQYF | TGTGCCAGCAGCTCCCACGGGACAGGGGGCTACGAGCAGTACTTC
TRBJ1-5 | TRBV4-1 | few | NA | CASSHPRGAGVNQPQHF | TGCGCCAGCAGCCATCCCCGAGGGGCAGGGGTCAATCAGCCCCAGCATTTT
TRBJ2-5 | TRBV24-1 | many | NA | CATSALQGETQYF | TGTGCCACCAGTGCGCTCCAAGGGGAGACCCAGTACTTC
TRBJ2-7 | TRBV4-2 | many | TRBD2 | CASSLSGTSGPYEQYF | TGTGCCAGCAGCCTCTCCGGGACTAGCGGTCCCTACGAGCAGTACTTC
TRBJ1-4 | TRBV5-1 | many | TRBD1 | CASSLAGTGDTEKLFF | TGCGCCAGCAGCTTGGCCGGGACAGGGGACACTGAAAAACTGTTTTTT
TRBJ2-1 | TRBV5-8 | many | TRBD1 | CASSLQGADYNEQFF | TGTGCCAGCAGCTTACAGGGGGCGGACTACAATGAGCAGTTCTTC
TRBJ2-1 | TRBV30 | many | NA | CAWSVRRPPWDNEQFF | TGTGCCTGGAGTGTACGACGGCCCCCCTGGGACAATGAGCAGTTCTTC
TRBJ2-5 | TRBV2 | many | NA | CASSDPGDQETQYF | TGTGCCAGCAGCGACCCAGGGGACCAAGAGACCCAGTACTTC
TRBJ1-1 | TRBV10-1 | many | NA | CASSENSEAGEAFF | TGCGCCAGCAGTGAGAACAGCGAGGCAGGTGAAGCTTTCTTT
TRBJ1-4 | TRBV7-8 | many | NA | CASSLGTYNEKLFF | TGTGCCAGCAGCCTTGGGACTTATAATGAAAAACTGTTTTTT
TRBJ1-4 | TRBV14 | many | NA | CASSRRPQGRNEKLFF | TGTGCCAGCAGCCGAAGGCCACAGGGCAGAAATGAAAAACTGTTTTTT
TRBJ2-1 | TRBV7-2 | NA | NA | CASSKNPRGEQFF | TGTGCCAGCAGCAAAAACCCCCGTGGTGAGCAGTTCTTC
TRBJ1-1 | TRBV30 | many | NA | CAWTAHTEAFF | TGTGCCTGGACAGCCCACACTGAAGCTTTCTTT
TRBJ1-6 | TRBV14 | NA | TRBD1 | CASSPGTGLYSPLHF | TGTGCCAGCAGCCCCGGGACAGGGTTATATTCACCCCTCCACTTT
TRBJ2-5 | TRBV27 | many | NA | CASSPTIAYQETQYF | TGTGCCAGCAGTCCCACAATAGCGTACCAAGAGACCCAGTACTTC
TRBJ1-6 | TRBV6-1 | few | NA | CASNLDAYNSPLHF | TGTGCCAGCAACCTAGATGCTTATAATTCACCCCTCCACTTT
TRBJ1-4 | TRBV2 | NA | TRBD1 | CASSEKGQFVEELFF | TGTGCCAGCAGTGAAAAGGGACAGTTTGTCGAAGAACTGTTTTTT
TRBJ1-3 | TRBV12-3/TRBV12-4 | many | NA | CASSLRDGGMPIYF | TGTGCCAGCAGTTTACGGGACGGTGGTATGCCCATATATTTT
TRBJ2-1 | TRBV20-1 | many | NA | CSARDRERGTYNEQFF | TGCAGTGCTAGAGATCGAGAGAGGGGAACCTACAATGAGCAGTTCTTC
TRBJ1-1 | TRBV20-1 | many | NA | CSARDSGSGVTEAFF | TGCAGTGCTAGAGATTCCGGGTCCGGGGTCACTGAAGCTTTCTTT
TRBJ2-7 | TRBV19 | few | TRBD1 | CASSRDRENFKQYF | TGTGCCAGTAGCCGGGACAGGGAGAATTTCAAGCAGTACTTC
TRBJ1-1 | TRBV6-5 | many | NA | CASSYLRRAGTEAFF | TGTGCCAGCAGTTACCTGAGACGGGCCGGGACTGAAGCTTTCTTT
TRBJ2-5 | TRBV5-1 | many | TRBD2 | CASSSPPGTSDSKETQYF | TGCGCCAGCAGCTCGCCCCCCGGGACTAGCGACAGCAAGGAGACCCAGTACTTC
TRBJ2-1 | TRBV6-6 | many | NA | CASSYFLTDNEQFF | TGTGCCAGCAGTTACTTTCTAACCGACAATGAGCAGTTCTTC
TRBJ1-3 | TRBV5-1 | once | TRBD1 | CASSAGTGPVRAFWDLSGNTIYF | TGCGCCAGCAGTGCCGGGACAGGCCCCGTTCGGGCTTTTTGGGACCTATCTGGAAACACCATATATTTT
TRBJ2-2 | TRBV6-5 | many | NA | CASSYSTRRVAGELFF | TGTGCCAGCAGTTACTCGACTAGGAGGGTCGCCGGGGAGCTGTTTTTT
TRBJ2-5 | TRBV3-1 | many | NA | CASSLITGYQETQYF | TGTGCCAGCAGCCTCATTACGGGGTACCAAGAGACCCAGTACTTC
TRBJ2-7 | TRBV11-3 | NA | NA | CASSSTGTDTYEQYF | TGTGCCAGCAGTTCCACCGGGACTGATACCTACGAGCAGTACTTC
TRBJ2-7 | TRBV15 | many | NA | CATSRDKPSTERWEQYF | TGTGCCACCAGCAGAGATAAACCTAGCACAGAGAGGTGGGAGCAGTACTTC
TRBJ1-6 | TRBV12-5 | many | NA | CASGLDGPAGNSPLHF | TGTGCTAGTGGCCTGGACGGCCCAGCTGGTAATTCACCCCTCCACTTT
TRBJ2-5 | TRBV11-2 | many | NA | CASSLKYLDPQETQYF | TGTGCCAGCAGCTTAAAGTACCTAGATCCTCAAGAGACCCAGTACTTC
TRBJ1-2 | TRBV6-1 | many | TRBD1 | CASAGQPWKYYGYTF | TGTGCCAGCGCGGGACAGCCTTGGAAATACTATGGCTACACCTTC
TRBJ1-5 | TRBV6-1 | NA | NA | CASSEEGGGIAYSNQPQHF | TGTGCCAGCAGTGAAGAGGGGGGGGGAATAGCTTATAGCAATCAGCCCCAGCATTTT
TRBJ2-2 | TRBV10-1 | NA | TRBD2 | CASSDPPTSGRTGELFF | TGCGCCAGCAGTGACCCCCCGACTAGCGGGAGGACCGGGGAGCTGTTTTTT
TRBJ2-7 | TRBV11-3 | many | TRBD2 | CASSLLAGGHEQYF | TGTGCCAGCAGCTTACTAGCGGGAGGACACGAGCAGTACTTC
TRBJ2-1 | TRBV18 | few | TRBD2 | CASSRSITLADHNEQFF | TGTGCCAGCTCACGTTCTATAACCCTAGCGGACCACAATGAGCAGTTCTTC
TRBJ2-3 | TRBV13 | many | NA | CASSLVVAAHGSDTQYF | TGTGCCAGCAGCTTAGTTGTTGCGGCTCATGGGTCAGATACGCAGTATTTT
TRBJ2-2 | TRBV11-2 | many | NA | CASSLGWRAKTGELFF | TGTGCCAGCAGCTTAGGGTGGCGGGCAAAAACCGGGGAGCTGTTTTTT
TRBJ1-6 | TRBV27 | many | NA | CASSLWGRDSPLHF | TGTGCCAGCAGTTTATGGGGGCGAGATTCACCCCTCCACTTT
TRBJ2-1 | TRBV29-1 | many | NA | CSVVKNPDNEQFF | TGCAGCGTTGTCAAAAATCCAGACAATGAGCAGTTCTTC